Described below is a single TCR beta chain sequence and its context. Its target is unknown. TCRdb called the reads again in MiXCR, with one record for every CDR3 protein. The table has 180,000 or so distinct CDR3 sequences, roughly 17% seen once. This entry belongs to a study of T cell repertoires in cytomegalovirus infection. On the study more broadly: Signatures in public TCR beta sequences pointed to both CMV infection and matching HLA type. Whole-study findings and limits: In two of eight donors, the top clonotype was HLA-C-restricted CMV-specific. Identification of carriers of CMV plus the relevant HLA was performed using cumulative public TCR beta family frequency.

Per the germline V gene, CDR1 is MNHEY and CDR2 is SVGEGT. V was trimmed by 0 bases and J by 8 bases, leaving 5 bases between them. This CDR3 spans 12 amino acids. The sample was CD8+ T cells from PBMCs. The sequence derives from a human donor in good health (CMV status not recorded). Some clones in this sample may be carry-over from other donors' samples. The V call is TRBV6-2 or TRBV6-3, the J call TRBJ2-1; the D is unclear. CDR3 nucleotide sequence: TGTGCCAGCAGTTACTCTAACTATGAGCAGTTCTTC. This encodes CASSYSNYEQFF.